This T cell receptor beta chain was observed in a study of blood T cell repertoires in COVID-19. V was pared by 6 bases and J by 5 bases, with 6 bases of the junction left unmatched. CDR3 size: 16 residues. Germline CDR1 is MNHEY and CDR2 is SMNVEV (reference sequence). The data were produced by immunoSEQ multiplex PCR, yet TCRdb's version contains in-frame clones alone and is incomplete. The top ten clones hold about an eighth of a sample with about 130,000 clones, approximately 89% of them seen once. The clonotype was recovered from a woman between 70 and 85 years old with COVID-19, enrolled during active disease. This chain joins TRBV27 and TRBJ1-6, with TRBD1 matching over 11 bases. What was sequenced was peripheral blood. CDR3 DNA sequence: TGTGCCAGCAGAACCCCGGACAGGGGGCATAATTCACCCCTCCACTTT. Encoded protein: CASRTPDRGHNSPLHF.